These T cell receptor beta chains were read from a single sample in a study of T-cell memory formation after mild COVID-19. TCRdb re-called the 5' RACE reads with MiXCR, one entry per CDR3 protein. The sample records more than 350,000 distinct CDR3 sequences, roughly 15% being singletons. Sequencing was carried out using PBMCs or a T cell subset sorted from them (not recorded which). These TCRs come from a man aged 18 to 35 who had mild COVID-19 (a few samples of this study predate the infection). Cell type and time point are not known. Both conserved end residues are trimmed from each CDR3. The order of the fields is V gene, J gene, CDR3 protein.

TRBV6-5	TRBJ2-2	ASSYSTGSPNKLF
TRBV6-2/TRBV6-3	TRBJ1-2	ASSSRQGFGYT
TRBV10-3	TRBJ2-3	AISGGGGRTDTQY
TRBV29-1	TRBJ2-7	SVVPDRLSYEQY
TRBV5-1	TRBJ2-2	ASSLEASGELF
TRBV3-1	TRBJ1-2	ASSQERSDGRTKT
TRBV9	TRBJ2-1	ASSVGKGPTYNEQF
TRBV5-4	TRBJ2-3	ASSLAKGSTDTQY
TRBV4-1	TRBJ2-5	ASSQEGEGKTQY
TRBV2	TRBJ1-5	ASMEGQPHQPQH
TRBV12-3/TRBV12-4	TRBJ1-2	ASSFQPSQGYT